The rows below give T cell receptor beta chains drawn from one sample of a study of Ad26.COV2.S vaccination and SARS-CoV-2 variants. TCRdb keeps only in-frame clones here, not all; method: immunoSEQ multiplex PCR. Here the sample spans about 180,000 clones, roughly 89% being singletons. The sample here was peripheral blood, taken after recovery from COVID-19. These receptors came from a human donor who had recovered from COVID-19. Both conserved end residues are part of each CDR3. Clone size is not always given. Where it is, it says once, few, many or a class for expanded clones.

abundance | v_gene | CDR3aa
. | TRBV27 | CASSLSYGNPNEKLFF
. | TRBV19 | CASSTGSDGSYGYTF
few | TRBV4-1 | CASSPGLSNEQFF
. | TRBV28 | CASSLWGSYNEQFF
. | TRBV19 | CASSIAGGTSNQPQHF
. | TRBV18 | CASSLQGPRTGELFF
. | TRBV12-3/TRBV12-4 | CASSLPPDSPLFF
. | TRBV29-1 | CSVRSPEGQFF
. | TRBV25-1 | CASSGATHNEQFF
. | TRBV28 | CASSLLQGRDQPQHF
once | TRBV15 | CATSREGAGKRYNEQFF
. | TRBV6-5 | CASSLGGYYGYTF
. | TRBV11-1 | CASSFGTGWNTEAFF
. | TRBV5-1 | CASSLTGNTEAFF
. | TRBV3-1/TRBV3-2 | CASSPSEGDEQYF
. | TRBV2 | CASSDPGATNEKLFF
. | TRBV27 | CASSWVAGNSYNEQFF
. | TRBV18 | CASSPRNLDEQFF
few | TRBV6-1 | CASSERGAFF
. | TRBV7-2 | CASRSRGGAQETQYF
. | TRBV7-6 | CASSLTGRGGTEAFF
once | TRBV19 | CASSIFQGARTKNIQYF
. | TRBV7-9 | CAIRTSEVPDTQYF
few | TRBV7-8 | CASSRTQGNENTIYF
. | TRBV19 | CASSGGAASSYNSPLHF
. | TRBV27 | CASSLGLTEQFF
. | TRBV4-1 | CASSQVGQGSSGNTIYF
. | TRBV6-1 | CASSEAGPGGPYGYTF
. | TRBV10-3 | CAISGRGLETQYF
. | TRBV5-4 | CASSYRLAGGGETQYF
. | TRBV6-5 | CASTYSYNSPLHF
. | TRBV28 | CASSFGRDNEQFF
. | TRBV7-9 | CASSSSYTEAFF
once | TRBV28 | CASTPGGGGYNSPLHF